One sample yielded the 29 T cell receptor beta chains listed below, sequenced in a study of blood T cell repertoires in COVID-19. Using immunoSEQ multiplex PCR, the repertoire was profiled, and TCRdb retains in-frame clones only, with some absent. The data hold approximately 210,000 clones, with approximately 86% observed a single time. Specimen: peripheral blood. All receptors derive from a man between 40 and 49 years old with acute or convalescent COVID-19.

CDR3 protein: CASSPFIGPRVGGTNEKLFF. DNA for the CDR3: TGTGCCAGCTCACCATTTATCGGACCCAGGGTTGGTGGAACTAATGAAAAACTGTTTTTT. The chain recombines TRBV18 with TRBJ1-4; D is perhaps TRBD1 (5 bases). V was cut by 2 bases and J by 1 base, with 23 bases left in between. Looked up from germline, CDR1 is KGHSH and CDR2 is LQKENI. The CDR3 totals 20 residues.

The V and J genes are TRBV19 and TRBJ2-5; 9 bases match TRBD2. The germline CDR1 and CDR2 sequences are LNHDA and SQIVND (reference sequence). The ends lost 9 bases at V and 1 base at J; junction bases unmatched: 15. The length of the CDR3 is 17 residues. The CDR3 sequence is CARLPARGGFIQETQYF. The CDR3 DNA sequence: TGTGCCAGGCTACCGGCGCGGGGGGGTTTTATCCAAGAGACCCAGTACTTC.

The chain is built from TRBV13 and TRBJ2-7; a weak D match, TRBD1 (7 bases). The germline V gene has CDR1 PRHDT and CDR2 FYEKMQ (reference sequence). V lost 4 bases, J lost 1 base, and 20 bases lay in between. The CDR3 length is 17 residues. CDR3 in DNA: TGTGCCAGCAGCTCGACGGGAACAGGGGCGGGGTCCTACGAGCAGTACTTC. Protein product: CASSSTGTGAGSYEQYF.

CDR3 region: CASSGGDHDTQYF. The DNA of the CDR3 is TGCGCCAGCAGCGGAGGAGACCATGATACGCAGTATTTT. The V call is TRBV4-1, the J call TRBJ2-3, with D possibly matching TRBD2 (5 bases). The V and J ends lost 5 bases and 6 bases respectively, with 12 bases between them. The CDR3 covers 13 residues. CDR1 MGHRA and CDR2 YSYEKL come from the germline V gene.

The chain couples TRBV7-2 to TRBJ2-1, with D possibly being TRBD2 (7 bases). V dropped 8 bases and J dropped 4 bases, with 12 bases sitting between them. Germline assignment: CDR1 SGHTA and CDR2 FQGNSA. This CDR3 has 13 amino acids. Here the CDR3 reads CASRRGRYNEQFF. The DNA of the CDR3 is TGTGCCAGCCGGCGGGGGCGGTACAATGAGCAGTTCTTC.

The chain carries TRBV12-3 or TRBV12-4 and TRBJ2-3; no reliable D call. Trimming took 0 bases from V and 4 from J, leaving 5 bases between them. CDR3 length: 13 residues. The CDR3 protein is CASSLASADTQYF. CDR3 sequence (DNA): TGTGCCAGCAGTTTAGCGTCGGCAGATACGCAGTATTTT.

This clone was counted between two and nine times. The chain recombines TRBV18 with TRBJ2-3; the D is unclear. Trimming removed 3 bases at V and 1 base at J, with 11 bases between. Germline values: CDR1 KGHSH, CDR2 LQKENI. The CDR3 sequence is 15 residues long. CDR3 in amino acids: CASSPAVERTDTQYF. The CDR3 DNA sequence: TGTGCCAGCTCACCTGCCGTAGAGCGCACAGATACGCAGTATTTT.

This rearrangement joins TRBV14 to TRBJ2-7; the match to TRBD2 covers 10 bases. Per germline, CDR1 SGHDN and CDR2 FVKESK. The length of the CDR3 is 14 residues. V gave up 5 bases and J gave up 7 bases; unmatched junction bases: 8. The CDR3 DNA is TGTGCCAGCAGCTCCACCGGGACTAGCGTTGAGCAGTACTTC. Its translation: CASSSTGTSVEQYF.

CDR3 residues: CASSQGGQGASTDTQYF. The CDR3 DNA is TGCGCCAGCAGCCAAGGCGGCCAGGGGGCGAGCACAGATACGCAGTATTTT. This rearrangement joins TRBV4-1 to TRBJ2-3, with TRBD1 matching over 8 bases. Germline CDR1 and CDR2: MGHRA and YSYEKL. V shed 1 base, J shed 0 bases, and the junction held 6 bases outside the gene matches. The CDR3 is 17 amino acids.

This clone has a single count. The chain joins TRBV9 to TRBJ2-4; perhaps TRBD2 as D (6 bases). The CDR3 has 15 residues. The germline gives CDR1 SGDLS, CDR2 YYNGEE. Trimming removed 3 bases from V and 4 bases from J, with 14 bases in between. CDR3 residues: CASSAVEGLKNIQYF. For the CDR3, the DNA is TGTGCCAGCAGCGCTGTGGAGGGGCTAAAAAACATTCAGTACTTC.

The rearrangement joins TRBV7-2 to TRBJ1-5, with TRBD1 as a possible D gene (5 bases). The CDR3 is 14 residues long. Between the trimmed V and J ends, which lost 7 bases and 0 bases, there was a span of 10 bases. CDR1 and CDR2 from the germline V gene are SGHTA and FQGNSA. Here the CDR3 DNA reads TGTGCCAGCACCACAGGTCATAGCAATCAGCCCCAGCATTTT. Translated, it gives CASTTGHSNQPQHF.

This clone was observed once. V usage is TRBV7-9 and J usage is TRBJ2-7; the D gene is possibly TRBD1 (6 bases). With 2 bases removed from V and 5 bases from J, the gap between germline ends came to 10 bases. Germline V gene sequence: CDR1 SEHNR, CDR2 FQNEAQ (reference sequence). CDR3 size: 13 residues. The CDR3 bases are TGTGCCAGCAGCTTATCCCAGGGGAACGAGCAGTACTTC. This encodes CASSLSQGNEQYF.

The V and J genes are TRBV5-1 and TRBJ2-7; 12 nucleotides align to TRBD1. The germline V gene encodes CDR1 SGHRS and CDR2 YFSETQ. With 3 bases clipped from V and 4 bases from J, the junction kept 2 bases outside the gene matches. There are 14 residues in the CDR3. CDR3 sequence reads: CASSSGQGAYEQYF. The CDR3 DNA reads TGCGCCAGCAGCTCGGGACAGGGGGCTTACGAGCAGTACTTC. The full variable domain, completed using reference TRBV5-1 and TRBJ2-7, is KAGVTQTPRYLIKTRGQQVTLSCSPISGHRSVSWYQQTPGQGLQFLFEYFSETQRNKGNFPGRFSGRQFSNSRSEMNVSTLELGDSALYLCASSSGQGAYEQYFGPGTRLTVT.

CDR3 residues: CASSQAALAKTDTQYF. CDR3 nucleotide sequence: TGTGCCAGCAGCCAAGCTGCACTTGCGAAAACAGATACGCAGTATTTT. This chain uses TRBV3-1 (or the pseudogene TRBV3-2) with TRBJ2-3, with no clear D. The CDR3 is 16 amino acids. Germline loops: CDR1 LGHDT, CDR2 YNNKEL (reference sequence). V was shortened by 1 base and J by 3 bases, with 14 bases between the two germline ends.

The rearrangement joins TRBV10-3 to TRBJ2-5; TRBD2 aligns across 7 bases. CDR3 size: 13 residues. Per the germline V gene, CDR1 is ENHRY and CDR2 is SYGVKD. V shed 7 bases, J shed 3 bases, and the junction held 5 bases outside the gene matches. The CDR3 DNA reads TGTGCCATCACGGGGGGAAGCGAAGAGACCCAGTACTTC. Amino acid sequence: CAITGGSEETQYF.

This clone has more than one count but fewer than ten. The chain recombines TRBV30 with TRBJ2-3, with D unresolved. The CDR3 is 13 residues long. Germline V CDR1 and CDR2: GTSNPN, SVGIG (reference sequence). Trimming removed 8 bases from V and 2 bases from J, with 14 bases in between. Here the CDR3 DNA reads TGTGCCGGTAGAGAAGCTAACACAGATACGCAGTATTTT. Translated, it gives CAGREANTDTQYF.

This clone was found a few times. The chain links TRBV19 to TRBJ1-2, with D perhaps matching TRBD1 (5 bases). Trimming shortened V by 6 bases and J by 7 bases, and 15 bases separated the two germline ends. CDR3 size: 13 residues. Per the germline V gene, CDR1 is LNHDA and CDR2 is SQIVND (reference sequence). The CDR3 is CASRQSGTVGYTF. CDR3 nucleotide sequence: TGTGCCAGTAGACAATCCGGGACTGTTGGCTACACCTTC.

The V gene is TRBV10-3, the J gene TRBJ2-3, with 9 nucleotides matching TRBD2. The CDR3 has 15 residues. V lost 4 bases, J lost 2 bases, and 4 bases stayed unmatched. The germline V gene encodes CDR1 ENHRY and CDR2 SYGVKD. This CDR3 reads CAISGRGGLTDTQYF. The DNA of the CDR3 is TGTGCCATCAGTGGGCGGGGGGGCCTCACAGATACGCAGTATTTT.

This clone was recorded only once. This chain links TRBV6-2 or TRBV6-3 with TRBJ1-5; possibly TRBD1 for D (6 bases). Germline CDR1 MNHEY, CDR2 SVGEGT. The length of the CDR3 is 15 residues. V lost 2 bases and J lost 7, with 15 bases in between. The CDR3 DNA follows: TGTGCCAGCAGTTACCAAGGGGGGGTCGGGCAGCCCCAGCATTTT. Translating gives CASSYQGGVGQPQHF.

The V and J genes are TRBV11-2 and TRBJ1-3, with unresolved D. Between the trimmed V and J ends, which lost 5 bases and 3 bases, there was a span of 14 bases. CDR1 is SGHAT and CDR2 is FQNNGV in the germline V gene. This CDR3 comprises 15 residues. The DNA for the CDR3 is TGTGCCAGCAGCCCCCGGGAGTTTAGTGGAAACACCATATATTTT. Translated: CASSPREFSGNTIYF.

This clone was counted a few times. The rearrangement uses TRBV19 and TRBJ1-3; 8 bases fit TRBD1. V shed 6 bases, J shed 0 bases, and the junction held 7 bases outside the gene matches. Germline V CDR1 and CDR2: LNHDA, SQIVND (reference sequence). The CDR3 spans 16 residues. CDR3 bases: TGTGCCAGTAGACCGGGACAGGAGCGCTCTGGAAACACCATATATTTT. This gives the protein CASRPGQERSGNTIYF.

The CDR3 DNA sequence: TGCGCCAGCGGCGACTATGCCGGGGAGCTGTTTTTT. Translated, it gives CASGDYAGELFF. The V and J genes are TRBV5-1 and TRBJ2-2; tentative D call: TRBD2 (5 bases). The CDR3 runs to 12 residues. Germline values: CDR1 SGHRS, CDR2 YFSETQ. The V gene lost 7 bases and the J gene lost 6 bases, with 10 bases spanning the gap.

This chain uses TRBV24-1 with TRBJ2-3; D may be TRBD2 (7 bases). The germline V gene encodes CDR1 KGHDR and CDR2 SFDVKD. The ends were cut back, 9 bases at V and 2 bases at J, with 17 bases in the middle. The CDR3 is made up of 15 amino acids. The CDR3 DNA reads as TGTGCCACCCGGGGGGCAGGCCTAGACACAGATACGCAGTATTTT. Protein: CATRGAGLDTDTQYF.

The chain uses TRBV7-9 and TRBJ1-5; 7 nucleotides match TRBD1. V lost 5 bases to trimming and J lost 2 bases; unmatched junction nucleotides: 3. Germline loops: CDR1 SEHNR, CDR2 FQNEAQ (reference sequence). There are 14 residues in the CDR3. The CDR3 loop reads CASSGGTGNQPQHF. The CDR3 DNA reads TGTGCCAGCAGCGGAGGGACAGGCAATCAGCCCCAGCATTTT.

This CDR3 is CASSSAQGASYNEQFF. CDR3 DNA sequence: TGCGCCAGCAGCTCGGCCCAGGGGGCCTCGTACAATGAGCAGTTCTTC. V and J are TRBV5-1 and TRBJ2-1, with 8 bases identical to TRBD1. Unmatched junction bases numbered 9, after V lost 3 bases and J lost 4 bases. Germline V gene sequence: CDR1 SGHRS, CDR2 YFSETQ. The CDR3 loop spans 16 amino acids.

This chain joins TRBV7-3 and TRBJ2-3; a possible D gene is TRBD2 (5 bases). In germline, CDR1 is SGHTA, CDR2 FQGTGA. V lost 5 bases and J lost 0, with 15 bases in between. CDR3 length: 16 amino acids. The CDR3 is CASSAGVSLSTDTQYF. The CDR3 DNA sequence: TGTGCCAGCAGCGCCGGGGTTAGTCTTAGCACAGATACGCAGTATTTT.

The rearrangement links TRBV5-6 to TRBJ1-1; no reliable D call. Germline V lookup: CDR1 SGHDT, CDR2 YYEEEE. The V and J ends lost 4 bases and 4 bases respectively, with 14 bases between them. CDR3 length: 14 residues. The CDR3 region has the DNA TGTGCCAGCAGCCGGGAGATGGTGAGCACTGAAGCTTTCTTT. It specifies CASSREMVSTEAFF.

This rearrangement joins TRBV5-1 to TRBJ1-2; D is uncertain. The germline V gene has CDR1 SGHRS and CDR2 YFSETQ. Trimming removed 0 bases at V and 0 bases at J, with 9 bases between. This CDR3 is built from 15 residues. The CDR3 DNA reads TGCGCCAGCAGCTTGGACGCCCAGACTAACTATGGCTACACCTTC. Its translation: CASSLDAQTNYGYTF. The full variable domain, completed using reference TRBV5-1 and TRBJ1-2, is KAGVTQTPRYLIKTRGQQVTLSCSPISGHRSVSWYQQTPGQGLQFLFEYFSETQRNKGNFPGRFSGRQFSNSRSEMNVSTLELGDSALYLCASSLDAQTNYGYTFGSGTRLTVV.

The V call is TRBV30, the J call TRBJ2-5; the D gene is possibly TRBD2 (5 bases). This CDR3 has 15 amino acids. Germline V lookup: CDR1 GTSNPN, CDR2 SVGIG (reference sequence). V was cut by 5 bases and J by 0 bases, with 16 bases left in between. This CDR3 reads CAWDPLAEYQETQYF. For the CDR3, the DNA is TGTGCCTGGGATCCCCTAGCAGAGTACCAAGAGACCCAGTACTTC.